This TCR beta chain is from a study of blood T cell dynamics during melanoma immunotherapy (dated by TCRdb to the early 2020s). At the level of the whole study: Patients with metastatic melanoma were treated with first-line pembrolizumab or nivolumab plus ipilimumab as standard of care in the United Kingdom. The training cohort consisted of consecutive patients, while an additional independent group of patients from the same centre was pooled to form an external validation set. To find early correlates of response, peripheral T cell receptor repertoires were profiled in metastatic melanoma patients before and after one cycle of checkpoint inhibitor therapy.

A fixed 350 ng of DNA was loaded for every bulk PBMC sample. TCR beta CDR3 sequences were amplified from genomic DNA using the immunoSEQ TCRb Assay kit according to manufacturer instructions. The KAPA Library Quantification Kit for Illumina platforms was used to quantify the pooled libraries by qPCR. Pooled libraries were clustered at about 0.55-1.2 pM and sequenced on an Illumina NextSeq 500. As for the original processing: TCR data were analyzed using immunoSEQ ANALYZER and the R LymphoSeq package. A rearrangement efficiency score was calculated as productive divided by the sum of productive and non-productive CDR3 sequences. Clonality was measured with the Gini coefficient and diversity with the Renyi index at alpha=1, and both measures were compared pairwise between timepoints within each patient. Clonal relatedness used an edit distance of 3, and repertoire similarity used the Bhattacharyya coefficient, both computed in LymphoSeq. Linear discriminant analysis on week-3 changes in clonality and diversity was built with the R MASS and caret packages to classify response. TCRdb provides this immuneACCESS table in a form limited to in-frame rearrangements. Some clones are lacking; in checked studies, under half of them reflect an unresolved V gene, and why the rest are absent is not known. The DNA gave D and trimming, while V, J and clone size come from that table. For this sample there are roughly 22,000 clones; 87% appear just once. The ten largest clones take up 4.6% of the sample.

The full study reports these points: Unlike progressors, patients who went on to achieve disease control showed a bifurcated reorganization of the PBMC repertoire at W3, with either increased clonality or increased diversity. The relatively small sample size was acknowledged as potentially limiting generalization of the results. Whether the T cell clones behind the repertoire changes were melanoma-specific or instead reflected general immune activation was something the study could not determine.

What the time point label conveys for this sample: pre-treatment baseline. Blood samples were collected before treatment (T0) and at week 3 (W3), after the first cycle of checkpoint blockade. Except for a couple of patients with rapid clinical progression, response was assessed 12 weeks after the first infusion by RECIST 1.1; disease control meant complete response, partial response or stable disease. Any patient who had received prior systemic cancer treatment, was on concomitant immunosuppressant therapy or had synchronous other active malignancies was excluded. To track both circulating cells and T cell turnover, TCR beta was sequenced from bulk PBMC as well as from plasma cell-free DNA. Lymphoprep and SepMate tubes were used to isolate PBMC from blood, and red cell lysis was then performed. QIAamp DNA Blood Mini kits were used to extract DNA from PBMC and from sorted T cell subsets. Comment on this clone: The clone's antigen remains unknown. No base-level quality is on record; no much larger clone is a single base apart.

From a lookup of the germline V gene, CDR1 and CDR2 are MNHNS and SASEGT. After removal of 7 bases from V and 3 bases from J, the junction retains 5 bases not matched to a gene. The CDR3 runs 13 residues from the cysteine to the phenylalanine. This entry keeps only the CDR3 DNA: 39 bases, framed from base 1. The chain is encoded by TRBV6-1 joined to TRBJ1-1, and 7 junctional nucleotides match TRBD1. The starting material was blood, obtained from a patient treated with checkpoint blockade. The receptor was derived from a human donor with melanoma. CDR3 loop: CASTAGTDTEAFF. The DNA sequence reads TGTGCCAGCACCGCCGGGACAGACACTGAAGCTTTCTTT.